This T cell receptor beta chain stems from a study of cytomegalovirus exposure and HLA in healthy donors. Study findings and constraints: As a later analysis revealed, the rate of TCR association differed by HLA locus, with DRB1 most and HLA-C fewest. A later analysis, which compared TCR beta chains of equal frequency, found the HLA-associated ones more clonally expanded. Owing to their indistinguishability, certain V segments, notably TRBV6-2 and TRBV6-3, were excluded.

Germline assignment: CDR1 SGHTS and CDR2 YDEGEE. The V and J ends lost 0 bases and 0 bases, in that order; junction bases with no gene match: 11. This CDR3 comprises 20 residues. On this clone: Its antigen is not identified.

Use of 60 Vbeta and 13 Jbeta primers characterized the PCR. The table came from immunoSEQ multiplex PCR; TCRdb's copy has only in-frame clones and leaves some out. This table holds about 170,000 clones, 85% found once. The TCR comes from a boy aged 2 to 10 in good health and CMV-seronegative. Sequencing used PBMCs. The rearrangement uses TRBV5-8 and TRBJ2-1, with 11 bases identical to TRBD2. DNA of the CDR3: TGTGCCAGCAGCTTGGCCCCGGGACTAGCGGACCCAAGCTCCTACAATGAGCAGTTCTTC. Translation: CASSLAPGLADPSSYNEQFF.